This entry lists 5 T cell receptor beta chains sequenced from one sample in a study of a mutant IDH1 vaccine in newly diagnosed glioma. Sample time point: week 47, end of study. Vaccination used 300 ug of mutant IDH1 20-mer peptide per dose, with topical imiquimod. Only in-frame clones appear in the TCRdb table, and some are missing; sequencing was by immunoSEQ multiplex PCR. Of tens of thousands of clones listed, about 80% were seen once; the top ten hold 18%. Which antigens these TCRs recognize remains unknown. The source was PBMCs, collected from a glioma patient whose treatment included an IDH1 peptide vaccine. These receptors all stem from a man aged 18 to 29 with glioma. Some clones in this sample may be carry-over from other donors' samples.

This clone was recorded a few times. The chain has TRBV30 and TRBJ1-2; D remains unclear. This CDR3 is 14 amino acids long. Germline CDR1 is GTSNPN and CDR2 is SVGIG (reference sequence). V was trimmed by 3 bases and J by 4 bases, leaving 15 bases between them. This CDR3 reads CAWSIRGGIYGYTF. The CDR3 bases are TGTGCCTGGAGCATTAGAGGAGGGATCTATGGCTACACCTTC.

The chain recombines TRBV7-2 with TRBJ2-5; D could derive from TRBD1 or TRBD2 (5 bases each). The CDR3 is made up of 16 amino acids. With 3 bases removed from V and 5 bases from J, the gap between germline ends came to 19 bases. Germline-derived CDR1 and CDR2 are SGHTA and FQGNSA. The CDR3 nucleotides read TGTGCCAGCAGCTTGGGGGTAGCCGATCGTCGCGAGACCCAGTACTTC. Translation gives CASSLGVADRRETQYF.

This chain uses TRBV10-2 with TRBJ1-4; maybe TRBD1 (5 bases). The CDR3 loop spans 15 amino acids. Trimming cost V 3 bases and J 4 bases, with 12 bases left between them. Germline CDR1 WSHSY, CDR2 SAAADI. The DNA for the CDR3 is TGCGCCAGCAGTGACGGAGGGGAAATTAATGAAAAACTGTTTTTT. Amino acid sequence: CASSDGGEINEKLFF.

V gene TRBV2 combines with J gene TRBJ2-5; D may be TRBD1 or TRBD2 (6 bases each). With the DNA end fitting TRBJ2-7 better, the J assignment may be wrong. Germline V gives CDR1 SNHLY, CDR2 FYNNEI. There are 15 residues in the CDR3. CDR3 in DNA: TGTGCCAGCAGTGAAGCAGGGGGGAGCTCCTACGAGCAGTACTTC. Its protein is CASSEAGGSSYEQYF.

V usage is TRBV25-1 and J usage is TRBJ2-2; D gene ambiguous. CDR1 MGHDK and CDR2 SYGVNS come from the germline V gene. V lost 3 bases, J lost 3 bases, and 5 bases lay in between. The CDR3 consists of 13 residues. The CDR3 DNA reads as TGTGCCAGCAGTGACCTCGACACCGGGGAGCTGTTTTTT. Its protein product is CASSDLDTGELFF.